This TCR beta chain came from a study of cytomegalovirus exposure and HLA in healthy donors. Study observations and caveats: The study found most TCR sequences rare, yet found some public TCRs in many donors. Trimming of TCR beta V- and J-genes showed a link, identified in a later analysis, to a missense DCLRE1C variant. According to reports, the classifier identified cytomegalovirus status with high specificity and sensitivity.

This clone was seen once. The antigen remains undetermined. This CDR3 comprises 14 residues. V was pared by 5 bases and J by 6 bases, with 15 bases between. Germline V lookup: CDR1 LNHDA, CDR2 SQIVND (reference sequence). With 60 Vbeta and 13 Jbeta primers, the PCR was carried out. Profiled with immunoSEQ multiplex PCR; TCRdb holds only in-frame clones, not every one. The data contain over 200,000 clones, more than 70% of them seen just once; the ten biggest clones take up 1% to 1.5%. This rearrangement joins TRBV19 to TRBJ2-3; D possibly corresponds to TRBD2 (6 bases). The origin of this receptor is a human donor in good health. Sequenced: PBMCs. CDR3 bases: TGTGCCAGTAGTCCGCAGGACTACACCGATACGCAGTATTTT. Its protein is CASSPQDYTDTQYF.